Reported below is one T cell receptor (beta chain). The table came from immunoSEQ multiplex PCR; TCRdb's copy has only in-frame clones and leaves some out. This sample has 100,000 to 150,000 clones; around 81% occur once, and the top ten carry approximately 6.3%. This entry comes from a study of radiation and T cells in renal cell carcinoma. The CDR3 is made up of 13 amino acids. Germline values: CDR1 SNHLY, CDR2 FYNNEI. Losses at the gene ends were 8 bases for V and 8 bases for J; bases not matched to a gene: 10. The time point here: blood 2 weeks post-SBRT. The sample's treatment: 15 Gy SBRT to primary tumor, nephrectomy 4 weeks later. After SBRT, blood was collected at 2 and 4 weeks, plus baseline. The tumor was a clear cell renal cell carcinoma.

This chain joins TRBV2 and TRBJ2-3, with 7 positions matching TRBD2. This TCR was sampled from a man aged 50 to 60 with renal cell carcinoma. The source was blood, collected from a patient whose treatment included radiotherapy and nephrectomy. The CDR3 region has the DNA TGTGCCAGCGGGGGGGGAATACTTGGTACGCAGTATTTT. Encoded protein: CASGGGILGTQYF.